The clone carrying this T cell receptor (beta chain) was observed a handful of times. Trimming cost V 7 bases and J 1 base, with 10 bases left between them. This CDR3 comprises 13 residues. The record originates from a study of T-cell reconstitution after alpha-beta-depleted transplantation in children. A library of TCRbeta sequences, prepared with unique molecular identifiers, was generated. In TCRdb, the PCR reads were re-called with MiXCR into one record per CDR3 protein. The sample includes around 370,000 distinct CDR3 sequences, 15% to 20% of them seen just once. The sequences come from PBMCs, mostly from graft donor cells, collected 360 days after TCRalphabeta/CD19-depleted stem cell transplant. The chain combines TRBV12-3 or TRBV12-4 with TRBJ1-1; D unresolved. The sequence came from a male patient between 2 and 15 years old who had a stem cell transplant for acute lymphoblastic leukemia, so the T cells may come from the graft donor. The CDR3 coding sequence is TGTGCCAGCACCCTTTGGGGGAACACTGAAGCTTTCTTT. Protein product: CASTLWGNTEAFF.